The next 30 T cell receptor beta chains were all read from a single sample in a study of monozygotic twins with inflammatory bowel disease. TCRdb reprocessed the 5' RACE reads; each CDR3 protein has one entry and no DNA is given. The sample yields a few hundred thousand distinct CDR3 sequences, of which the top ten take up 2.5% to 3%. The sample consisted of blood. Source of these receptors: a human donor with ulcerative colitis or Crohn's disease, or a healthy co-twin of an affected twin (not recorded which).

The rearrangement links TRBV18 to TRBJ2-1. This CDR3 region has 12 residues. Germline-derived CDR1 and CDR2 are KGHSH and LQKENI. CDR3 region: CASSLTGIEQFF. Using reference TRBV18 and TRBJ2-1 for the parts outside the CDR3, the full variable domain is NAGVMQNPRHLVRRRGQEARLRCSPMKGHSHVYWYRQLPEEGLKFMVYLQKENIIDESGMPKERFSAEFPKEGPSILRIQQVVRGDSAAYFCASSLTGIEQFFGPGTRLTVL.

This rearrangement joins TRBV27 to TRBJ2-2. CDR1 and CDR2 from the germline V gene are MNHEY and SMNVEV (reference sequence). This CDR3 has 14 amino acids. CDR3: CASSFVPNTGELFF.

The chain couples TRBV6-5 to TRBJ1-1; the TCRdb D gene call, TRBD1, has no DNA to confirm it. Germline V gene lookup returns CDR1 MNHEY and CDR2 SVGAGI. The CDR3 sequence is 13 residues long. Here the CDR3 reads CASNGLGGGEAFF.

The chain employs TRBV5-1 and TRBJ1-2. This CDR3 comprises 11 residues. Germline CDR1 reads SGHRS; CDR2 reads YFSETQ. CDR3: CASSSSGGYTF.

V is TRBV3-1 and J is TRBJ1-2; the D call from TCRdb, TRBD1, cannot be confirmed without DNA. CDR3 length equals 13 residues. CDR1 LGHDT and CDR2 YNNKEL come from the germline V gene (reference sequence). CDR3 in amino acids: CASSQLRGSGYTF. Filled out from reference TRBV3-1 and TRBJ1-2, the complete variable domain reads DTAVSQTPKYLVTQMGNDKSIKCEQNLGHDTMYWYKQDSKKFLKIMFSYNNKELIINETVPNRFSPKSPDKAHLNLHINSLELGDSAVYFCASSQLRGSGYTFGSGTRLTVV.

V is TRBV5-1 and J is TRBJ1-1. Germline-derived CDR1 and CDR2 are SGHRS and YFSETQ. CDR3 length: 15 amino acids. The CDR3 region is CASSLDSGIPTEAFF.

This CDR3 is CASSYGGLVRGNIQYF. This chain links TRBV6-5 with TRBJ2-4; the D call of TRBD1 rests on TCRdb alone, since no DNA is present to check it. The CDR3 sequence is 16 residues long. Germline-derived CDR1 and CDR2 are MNHEY and SVGAGI.

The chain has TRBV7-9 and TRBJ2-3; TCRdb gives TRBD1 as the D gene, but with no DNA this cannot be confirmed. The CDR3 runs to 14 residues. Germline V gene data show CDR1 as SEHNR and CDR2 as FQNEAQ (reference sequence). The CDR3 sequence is CASSKPGATDTQYF.

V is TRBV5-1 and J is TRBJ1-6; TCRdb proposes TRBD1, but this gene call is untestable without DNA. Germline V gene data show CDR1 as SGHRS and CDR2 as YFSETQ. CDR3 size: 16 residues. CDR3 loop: CASSLRDSHESSPLHF.

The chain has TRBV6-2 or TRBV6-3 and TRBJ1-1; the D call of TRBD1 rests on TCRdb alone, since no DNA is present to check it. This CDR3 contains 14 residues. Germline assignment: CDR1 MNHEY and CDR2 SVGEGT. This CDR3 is CASTRDILWGEAFF.

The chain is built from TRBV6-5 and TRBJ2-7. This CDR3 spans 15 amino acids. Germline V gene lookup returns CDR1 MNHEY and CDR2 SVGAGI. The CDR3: CASSYATRSSYEQYF.

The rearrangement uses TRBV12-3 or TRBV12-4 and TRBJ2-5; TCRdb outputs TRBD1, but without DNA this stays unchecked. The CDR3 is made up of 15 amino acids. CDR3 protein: CASSIRDRGRETQYF.

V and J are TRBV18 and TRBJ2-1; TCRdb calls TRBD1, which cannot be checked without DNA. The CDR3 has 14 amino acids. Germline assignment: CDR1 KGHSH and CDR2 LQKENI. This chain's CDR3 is CASSRTGYYNEQFF.

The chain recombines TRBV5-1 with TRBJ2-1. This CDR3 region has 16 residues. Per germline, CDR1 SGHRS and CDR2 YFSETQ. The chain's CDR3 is CASSLVPRSSYNEQFF.

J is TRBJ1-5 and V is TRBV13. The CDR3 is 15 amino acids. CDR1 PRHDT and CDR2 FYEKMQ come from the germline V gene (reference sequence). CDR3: CASSLWVYSNQPQHF.

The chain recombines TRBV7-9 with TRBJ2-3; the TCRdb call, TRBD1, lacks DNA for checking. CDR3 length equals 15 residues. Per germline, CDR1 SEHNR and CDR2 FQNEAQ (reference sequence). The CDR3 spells CASSLQTGGADTQYF.

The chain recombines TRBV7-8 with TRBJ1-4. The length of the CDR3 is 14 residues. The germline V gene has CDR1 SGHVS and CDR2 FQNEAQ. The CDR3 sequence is CASSLAIGANTPFF.

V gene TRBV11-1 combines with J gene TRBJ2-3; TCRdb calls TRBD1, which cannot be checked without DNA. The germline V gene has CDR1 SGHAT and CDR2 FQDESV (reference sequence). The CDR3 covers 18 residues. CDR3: CASSLVSANQGGTDTQYF.

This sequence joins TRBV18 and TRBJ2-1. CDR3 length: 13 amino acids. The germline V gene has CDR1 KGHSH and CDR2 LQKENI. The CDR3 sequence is CASSPPGYNEQFF.

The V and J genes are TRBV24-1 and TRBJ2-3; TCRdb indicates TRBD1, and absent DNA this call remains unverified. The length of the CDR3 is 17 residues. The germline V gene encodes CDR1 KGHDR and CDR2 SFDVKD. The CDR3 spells CATSGTRVAGRPDTQYF.

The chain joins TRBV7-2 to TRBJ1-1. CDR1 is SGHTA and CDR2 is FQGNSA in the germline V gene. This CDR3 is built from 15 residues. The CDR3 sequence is CASVGEVLLNTEAFF.

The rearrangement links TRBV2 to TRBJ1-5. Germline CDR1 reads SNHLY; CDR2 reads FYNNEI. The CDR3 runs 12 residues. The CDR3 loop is CASSEPVQPQHF.

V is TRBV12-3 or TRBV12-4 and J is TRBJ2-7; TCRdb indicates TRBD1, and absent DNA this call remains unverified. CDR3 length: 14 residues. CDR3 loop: CASSPQQGAYEQYF.

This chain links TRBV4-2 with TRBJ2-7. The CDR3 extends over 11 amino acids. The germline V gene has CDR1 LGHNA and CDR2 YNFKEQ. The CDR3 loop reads CASSRKGEQYF.

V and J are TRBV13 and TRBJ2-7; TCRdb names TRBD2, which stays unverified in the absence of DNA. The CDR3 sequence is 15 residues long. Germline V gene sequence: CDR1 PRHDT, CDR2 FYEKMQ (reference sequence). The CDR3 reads CASSIERGADYEQYF. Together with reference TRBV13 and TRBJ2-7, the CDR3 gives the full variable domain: AAGVIQSPRHLIKEKRETATLKCYPIPRHDTVYWYQQGPGQDPQFLISFYEKMQSDKGSIPDRFSAQQFSDYHSELNMSSLELGDSALYFCASSIERGADYEQYFGPGTRLTVT.

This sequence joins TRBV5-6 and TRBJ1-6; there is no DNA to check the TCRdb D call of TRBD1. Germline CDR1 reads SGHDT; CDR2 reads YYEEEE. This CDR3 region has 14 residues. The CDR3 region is CASSTGTVNSPLHF. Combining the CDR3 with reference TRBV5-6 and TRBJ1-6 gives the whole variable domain DAGVTQSPTHLIKTRGQQVTLRCSPKSGHDTVSWYQQALGQGPQFIFQYYEEEERQRGNFPDRFSGHQFPNYSSELNVNALLLGDSALYLCASSTGTVNSPLHFGNGTRLTVT.

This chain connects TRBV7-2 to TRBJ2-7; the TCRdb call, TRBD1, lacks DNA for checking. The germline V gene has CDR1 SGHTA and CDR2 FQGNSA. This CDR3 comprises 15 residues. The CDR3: CASSKTGTGEFEQYF.

The CDR3 reads CASGLMSTGELFF. The chain joins TRBV6-2 or TRBV6-3 to TRBJ2-2. CDR1 and CDR2 from the germline V gene are MNHEY and SVGEGT. CDR3 length equals 13 residues.

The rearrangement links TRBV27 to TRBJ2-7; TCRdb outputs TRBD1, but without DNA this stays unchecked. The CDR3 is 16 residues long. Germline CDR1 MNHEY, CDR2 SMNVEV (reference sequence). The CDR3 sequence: CASSLLLGQGAREQYF.

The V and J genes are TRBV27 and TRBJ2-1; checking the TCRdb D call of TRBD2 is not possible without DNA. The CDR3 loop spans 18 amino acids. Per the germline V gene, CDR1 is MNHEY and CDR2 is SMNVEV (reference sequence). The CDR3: CASSPSPPRGVVYNEQFF.